A selection of T cell receptor beta chains follows, all from one sample in a study of blood T cell repertoires in COVID-19. The data were produced by immunoSEQ multiplex PCR, yet TCRdb's version contains in-frame clones alone and is incomplete. This table holds roughly 380,000 clones, roughly 89% found once. Specimen: peripheral blood. The receptor set was obtained from a woman aged 55 to 70 with COVID-19, enrolled during active disease. CDR3s include the opening cysteine and the closing phenylalanine or tryptophan. Fields, in order: D gene, J gene, clone size, V gene, CDR3 DNA, CDR3 protein. The D gene is left open where the match is weak. The size entry is marked missing in some rows and otherwise reads once, few, many or a size class.

d_gene: .
j_gene: TRBJ2-5
abundance: .
v_gene: TRBV2
CDR3nt: TGTGCCAGCACCAGACAGGAAGAGACCCAGTACTTC
CDR3aa: CASTRQEETQYF

d_gene: TRBD1
j_gene: TRBJ2-4
abundance: .
v_gene: TRBV7-9
CDR3nt: TGTGCCAGCAGCGACAGGGGGCGAGAAAACATTCAGTACTTC
CDR3aa: CASSDRGRENIQYF

d_gene: .
j_gene: TRBJ1-4
abundance: .
v_gene: TRBV5-4
CDR3nt: TGTGCCAGCAGCGCCGGCCCCGAGACAGGTGCGGAAAAACTGTTTTTT
CDR3aa: CASSAGPETGAEKLFF

d_gene: TRBD1
j_gene: TRBJ1-2
abundance: .
v_gene: TRBV19
CDR3nt: TGTGCCAGCAGTCCCCCCGGGACAGGGGGTTACTATGGCTACACCTTC
CDR3aa: CASSPPGTGGYYGYTF

d_gene: TRBD1
j_gene: TRBJ1-1
abundance: .
v_gene: TRBV28
CDR3nt: TGTGCCAGCAGTTTGCCGGACAGGGGGGTAGGGGACACTGAAGCTTTCTTT
CDR3aa: CASSLPDRGVGDTEAFF

d_gene: .
j_gene: TRBJ2-1
abundance: once
v_gene: TRBV6-2/TRBV6-3
CDR3nt: TGTGCCAGCAGTTACCAGTCTTCCTCTTACAATGAGCAGTTCTTC
CDR3aa: CASSYQSSSYNEQFF

d_gene: TRBD1
j_gene: TRBJ1-5
abundance: .
v_gene: TRBV19
CDR3nt: TGTGCCAGTAGGAAACAGGGGAGTGGCAATCAGCCCCAGCATTTT
CDR3aa: CASRKQGSGNQPQHF

d_gene: TRBD1
j_gene: TRBJ1-1
abundance: .
v_gene: TRBV14
CDR3nt: TGTGCCAGCAGCCTGACAGGGGGCTGGACTGAAGCTTTCTTT
CDR3aa: CASSLTGGWTEAFF

d_gene: .
j_gene: TRBJ1-3
abundance: .
v_gene: TRBV9
CDR3nt: TGTGCCAGCAGCGTAGACAGGCTACATGGAAACACCATATATTTT
CDR3aa: CASSVDRLHGNTIYF

d_gene: TRBD1
j_gene: TRBJ2-7
abundance: once
v_gene: TRBV7-9
CDR3nt: TGTGCCAGCAGCCCTGAACAGGGGGTCGTCGACGAGCAGTACTTC
CDR3aa: CASSPEQGVVDEQYF

d_gene: .
j_gene: TRBJ2-2
abundance: .
v_gene: TRBV28
CDR3nt: TGTGCCACCCAAACAGGGAACCACCCCGGGGAGCTGTTTTTT
CDR3aa: CATQTGNHPGELFF

d_gene: .
j_gene: TRBJ1-1
abundance: .
v_gene: TRBV5-6
CDR3nt: TGTGCCAGCAGCTTGGTGCCGGACATGAACACTGAAGCTTTCTTT
CDR3aa: CASSLVPDMNTEAFF

d_gene: .
j_gene: TRBJ1-4
abundance: .
v_gene: TRBV14
CDR3nt: TGTGCCAGCAGCCTAACAGGGTCGCGGGAAAAACTGTTTTTT
CDR3aa: CASSLTGSREKLFF

d_gene: TRBD2
j_gene: TRBJ2-7
abundance: .
v_gene: TRBV2
CDR3nt: TGTGCCAGCAGTTACGAGCGGGGGGCCTACGAGCAGTACTTC
CDR3aa: CASSYERGAYEQYF

d_gene: .
j_gene: TRBJ2-2
abundance: .
v_gene: TRBV19
CDR3nt: TGTGCCAGTAGTGGGGGAGGAGCGGGGGAGCTGTTTTTT
CDR3aa: CASSGGGAGELFF

d_gene: .
j_gene: TRBJ2-3
abundance: once
v_gene: TRBV6-5
CDR3nt: TGTGCCAGCAGTTACTCGATGGGCCTCACAGATACGCAGTATTTT
CDR3aa: CASSYSMGLTDTQYF

d_gene: .
j_gene: TRBJ2-5
abundance: .
v_gene: TRBV2
CDR3nt: TGTGCCAGCAGTGAAGCGGAAATAGCGGCACAGGTTGAGACCCAGTACTTC
CDR3aa: CASSEAEIAAQVETQYF

d_gene: .
j_gene: TRBJ2-2
abundance: .
v_gene: TRBV19
CDR3nt: TGTGCCAGTAGTAGGGGACAGAACACCGGGGAGCTGTTTTTT
CDR3aa: CASSRGQNTGELFF

d_gene: TRBD1
j_gene: TRBJ1-1
abundance: .
v_gene: TRBV9
CDR3nt: TGTGCCAGCAGCGATACAGGGGGCCCCTCGGCAGCTTTCTTT
CDR3aa: CASSDTGGPSAAFF

d_gene: .
j_gene: TRBJ1-1
abundance: .
v_gene: TRBV6-6
CDR3nt: TGTGCCAGCAGTTACTCGGGGGGGGCGAGGAACACTGAAGCTTTCTTT
CDR3aa: CASSYSGGARNTEAFF

d_gene: TRBD1
j_gene: TRBJ1-1
abundance: .
v_gene: TRBV18
CDR3nt: TGTGCCAGCTCCTGGGACAGGGGGGGGAAGAACACTGAAGCTTTCTTT
CDR3aa: CASSWDRGGKNTEAFF

d_gene: TRBD1
j_gene: TRBJ1-1
abundance: once
v_gene: TRBV18
CDR3nt: TGTGCCAGCTCACCAGAAGGACAGGGAGAAGCTTTCTTT
CDR3aa: CASSPEGQGEAFF

d_gene: TRBD1
j_gene: TRBJ1-6
abundance: .
v_gene: TRBV6-5
CDR3nt: TGTGCCAGCAACAGGGGGAATTCACCCCTCCACTTT
CDR3aa: CASNRGNSPLHF

d_gene: .
j_gene: TRBJ2-1
abundance: .
v_gene: TRBV18
CDR3nt: TGTGCCAGCTCACCACTAAGGCGGGATGAGCAGTTCTTC
CDR3aa: CASSPLRRDEQFF

d_gene: .
j_gene: TRBJ1-3
abundance: .
v_gene: TRBV28
CDR3nt: TGTGCCAGCGTGCCCACGACAGGCGTTACCAGAAACACCATATATTTT
CDR3aa: CASVPTTGVTRNTIYF

d_gene: .
j_gene: TRBJ1-3
abundance: .
v_gene: TRBV28
CDR3nt: TGTGCCAGCAGTTTACCTGGACTCCGCTCTGGAAACACCATATATTTT
CDR3aa: CASSLPGLRSGNTIYF

d_gene: .
j_gene: TRBJ2-2
abundance: few
v_gene: TRBV4-1
CDR3nt: TGCGCCAGCAGCCAAGATCCGGGAAGGAACACCGGGGAGCTGTTTTTT
CDR3aa: CASSQDPGRNTGELFF

d_gene: .
j_gene: TRBJ2-3
abundance: few
v_gene: TRBV4-2
CDR3nt: TGTGCCAGCAGCCAAGATATTTTTGAGAACTATCGAACTAGCACAGATACGCAGTATTTT
CDR3aa: CASSQDIFENYRTSTDTQYF

d_gene: .
j_gene: TRBJ2-7
abundance: .
v_gene: TRBV7-6
CDR3nt: TGTGCCAGCAGCTTAATGGGCGCGAGCTCCTACGAGCAGTACTTC
CDR3aa: CASSLMGASSYEQYF

d_gene: .
j_gene: TRBJ1-1
abundance: .
v_gene: TRBV5-1
CDR3nt: TGCGCCAGCAGCCCAGGGTTTTGGACTGAAGCTTTCTTT
CDR3aa: CASSPGFWTEAFF

d_gene: TRBD2
j_gene: TRBJ2-3
abundance: .
v_gene: TRBV13
CDR3nt: TGTGCCAGCAGATCCAGCGGGGGGGGTACGCAGTATTTT
CDR3aa: CASRSSGGGTQYF

d_gene: .
j_gene: TRBJ2-3
abundance: once
v_gene: TRBV7-9
CDR3nt: TGTGCCAGCAGCTCTACTCTTCCGCGGCAGGGAATTAGCACAGATACGCAGTATTTT
CDR3aa: CASSSTLPRQGISTDTQYF

d_gene: TRBD2
j_gene: TRBJ2-1
abundance: .
v_gene: TRBV19
CDR3nt: TGTGCCAGTAGTAAACTAGCGGGGGGCCCGAATGAGCAGTTCTTC
CDR3aa: CASSKLAGGPNEQFF

d_gene: TRBD1
j_gene: TRBJ1-1
abundance: .
v_gene: TRBV9
CDR3nt: TGTGCCAGCAGCGGATTGACAGGGGGCGGTGAAGCTTTCTTT
CDR3aa: CASSGLTGGGEAFF

d_gene: .
j_gene: TRBJ1-5
abundance: .
v_gene: TRBV28
CDR3nt: TGTGCCAGCAGTCCCCCGGGTCAGCCCCAGCATTTT
CDR3aa: CASSPPGQPQHF

d_gene: TRBD1
j_gene: TRBJ1-2
abundance: few
v_gene: TRBV19
CDR3nt: TGTGCCAGTAGTACACCCCCGGGACAGGGGTTTGGCTACACCTTC
CDR3aa: CASSTPPGQGFGYTF

d_gene: .
j_gene: TRBJ2-7
abundance: .
v_gene: TRBV7-2
CDR3nt: TGTGCCAGCAGCTTAGAGGGGGGGTCACGTCTAGTCTACGAGCAGTACTTC
CDR3aa: CASSLEGGSRLVYEQYF

d_gene: .
j_gene: TRBJ2-5
abundance: once
v_gene: TRBV3-1/TRBV3-2
CDR3nt: TGTGCCAGCAGTCTCCGGGGGAACCAAGAGACCCAGTACTTC
CDR3aa: CASSLRGNQETQYF

d_gene: TRBD1
j_gene: TRBJ2-7
abundance: .
v_gene: TRBV9
CDR3nt: TGTGCCAGCAGCGTAGCCTCCGGGACAGGGTCCTACGAGCAGTACTTC
CDR3aa: CASSVASGTGSYEQYF

d_gene: .
j_gene: TRBJ1-2
abundance: .
v_gene: TRBV24-1
CDR3nt: TGTGCCACCAGTGATTACAGGGAAGGCTACACCTTC
CDR3aa: CATSDYREGYTF

d_gene: .
j_gene: TRBJ2-1
abundance: once
v_gene: TRBV10-2
CDR3nt: TGCGCCAGCAGTTTCTCCACAGGTTCAATGGGGCACAATGAGCAGTTCTTC
CDR3aa: CASSFSTGSMGHNEQFF

d_gene: TRBD2
j_gene: TRBJ2-3
abundance: .
v_gene: TRBV28
CDR3nt: TGTGCCAGCAGTTCACGCGGGGGACTAACAGATACGCAGTATTTT
CDR3aa: CASSSRGGLTDTQYF

d_gene: .
j_gene: TRBJ2-5
abundance: once
v_gene: TRBV3-1/TRBV3-2
CDR3nt: TGTGCCAGCAGCCAAGAAAGGAGAACAGGAAGGGTGGAGACCCAGTACTTC
CDR3aa: CASSQERRTGRVETQYF

d_gene: .
j_gene: TRBJ2-6
abundance: .
v_gene: TRBV19
CDR3nt: TGTGCCAGTAGCCTGCAGGGCTCTGGGGCCAACGTCCTGACTTTC
CDR3aa: CASSLQGSGANVLTF

d_gene: TRBD1
j_gene: TRBJ1-4
abundance: .
v_gene: TRBV6-6
CDR3nt: TGTGCCAGCAGTTATGGGACAGGGGGCGAAAAACTGTTTTTT
CDR3aa: CASSYGTGGEKLFF

d_gene: .
j_gene: TRBJ1-1
abundance: .
v_gene: TRBV4-2
CDR3nt: TGTGCCAGCAGCTTAAACGCTCAGGCGCCGGGGGAAGCTTTCTTT
CDR3aa: CASSLNAQAPGEAFF

d_gene: TRBD1
j_gene: TRBJ1-6
abundance: .
v_gene: TRBV27
CDR3nt: TGTGCCAGCAGGGTCGGGACAGAGAATTCACCCCTCCACTTT
CDR3aa: CASRVGTENSPLHF

d_gene: .
j_gene: TRBJ2-3
abundance: once
v_gene: TRBV5-1
CDR3nt: TGCGCCAGCAGCTTGCAGGTTCGAGAGGGGGGGACAGATACGCAGTATTTT
CDR3aa: CASSLQVREGGTDTQYF